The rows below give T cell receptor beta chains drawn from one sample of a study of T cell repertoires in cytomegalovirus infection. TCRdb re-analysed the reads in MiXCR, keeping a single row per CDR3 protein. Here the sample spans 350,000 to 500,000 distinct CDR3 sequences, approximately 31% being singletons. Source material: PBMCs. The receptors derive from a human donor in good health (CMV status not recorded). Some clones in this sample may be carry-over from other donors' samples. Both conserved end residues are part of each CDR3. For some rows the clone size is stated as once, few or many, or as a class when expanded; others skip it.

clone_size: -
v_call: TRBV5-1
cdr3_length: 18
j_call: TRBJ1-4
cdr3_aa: CASSLAAVGTPNSEKLFF

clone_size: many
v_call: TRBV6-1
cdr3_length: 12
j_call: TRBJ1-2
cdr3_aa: CASSDRGYGYTF

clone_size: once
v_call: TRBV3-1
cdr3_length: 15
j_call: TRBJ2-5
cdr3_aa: CASSPPHLAVETQYF

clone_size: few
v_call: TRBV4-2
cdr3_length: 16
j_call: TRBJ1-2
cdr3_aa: CASSRMGEGGGYGYTF

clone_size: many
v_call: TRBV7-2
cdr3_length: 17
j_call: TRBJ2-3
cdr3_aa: CASSLKAAGAYTDTQYF

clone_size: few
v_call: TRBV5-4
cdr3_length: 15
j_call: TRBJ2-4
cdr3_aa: CASMETGGPENIQYF

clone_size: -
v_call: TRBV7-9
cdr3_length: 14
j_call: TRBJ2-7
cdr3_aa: CASSLGQGIDEQYF

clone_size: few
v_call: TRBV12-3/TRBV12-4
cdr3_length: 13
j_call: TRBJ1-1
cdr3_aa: CASTPPGGGEAFF

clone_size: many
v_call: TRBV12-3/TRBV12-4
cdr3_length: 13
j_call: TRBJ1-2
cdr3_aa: CASSLEDGSGYTF

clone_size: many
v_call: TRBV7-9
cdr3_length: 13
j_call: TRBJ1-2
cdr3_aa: CASSLGGAYSYTF

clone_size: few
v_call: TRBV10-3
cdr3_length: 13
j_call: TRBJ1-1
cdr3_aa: CAIGAGTNTEAFF

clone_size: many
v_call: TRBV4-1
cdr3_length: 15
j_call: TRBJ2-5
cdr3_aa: CASSQEGPLRETQYF

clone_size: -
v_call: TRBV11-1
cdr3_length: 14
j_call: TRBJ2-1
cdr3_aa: CASSLFTLYNEQFF

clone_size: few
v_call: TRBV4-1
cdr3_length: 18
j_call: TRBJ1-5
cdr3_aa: CASSQDAGPDVGGQPQHF

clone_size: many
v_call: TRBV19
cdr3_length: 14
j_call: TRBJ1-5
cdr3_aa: CASSIVSSNQPQHF

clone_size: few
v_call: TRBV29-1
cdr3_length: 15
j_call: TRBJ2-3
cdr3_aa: CSVEDPGTLTDTQYF

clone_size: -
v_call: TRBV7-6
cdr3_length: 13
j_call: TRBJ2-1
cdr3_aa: CASSPGGDYEQFF

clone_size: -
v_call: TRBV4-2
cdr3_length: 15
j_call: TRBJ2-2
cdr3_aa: CASSQDTQNTGELFF

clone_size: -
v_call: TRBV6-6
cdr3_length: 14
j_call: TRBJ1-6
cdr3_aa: CASTRDTGDSPLHF

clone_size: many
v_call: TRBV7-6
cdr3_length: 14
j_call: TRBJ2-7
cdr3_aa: CASSSGTGAYEQYF

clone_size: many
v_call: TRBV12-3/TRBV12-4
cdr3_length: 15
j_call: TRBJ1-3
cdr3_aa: CASSLTGGQRNTIYF

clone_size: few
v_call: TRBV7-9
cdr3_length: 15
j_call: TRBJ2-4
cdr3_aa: CASSPRTTTKNIQYF

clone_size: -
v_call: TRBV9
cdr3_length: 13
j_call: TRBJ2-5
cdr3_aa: CASSDGYQETQYF

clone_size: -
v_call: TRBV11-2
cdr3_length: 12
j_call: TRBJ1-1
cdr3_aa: CASSPGGDEAFF

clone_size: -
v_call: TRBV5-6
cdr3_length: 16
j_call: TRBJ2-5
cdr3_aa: CASSGLLAGAQETQYF

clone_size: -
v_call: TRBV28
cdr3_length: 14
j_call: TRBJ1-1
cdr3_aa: CASSSTTGNTEAFF

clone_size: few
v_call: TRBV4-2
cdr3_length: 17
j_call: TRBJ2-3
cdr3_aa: CASSQGSSGGLGDTQYF

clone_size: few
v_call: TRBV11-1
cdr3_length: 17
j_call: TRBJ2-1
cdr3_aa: CASSGEGATLHYNEQFF

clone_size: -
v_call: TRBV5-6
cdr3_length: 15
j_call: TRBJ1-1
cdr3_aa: CASSFNSGGYTEAFF

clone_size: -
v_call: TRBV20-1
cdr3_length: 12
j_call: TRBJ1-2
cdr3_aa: CTLTGRGYGYTF

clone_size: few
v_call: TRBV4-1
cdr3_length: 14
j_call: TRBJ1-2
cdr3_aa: CASSQRDRDYGYTF

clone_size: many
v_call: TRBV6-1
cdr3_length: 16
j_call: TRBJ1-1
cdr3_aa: CASSKLQGDRGTEAFF

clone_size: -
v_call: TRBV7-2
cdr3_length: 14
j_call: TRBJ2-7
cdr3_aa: CASSYGTGTLEQSF

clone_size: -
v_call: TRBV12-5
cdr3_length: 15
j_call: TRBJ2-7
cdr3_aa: CASGLVGGTLYEQYF

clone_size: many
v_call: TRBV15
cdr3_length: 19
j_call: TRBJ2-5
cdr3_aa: CATSRDRRPGTRDQETQYF

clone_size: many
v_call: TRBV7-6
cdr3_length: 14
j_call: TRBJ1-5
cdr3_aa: CASSSSHSNQPQHF

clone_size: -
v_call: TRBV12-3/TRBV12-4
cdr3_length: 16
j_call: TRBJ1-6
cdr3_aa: CASKGGTSSYNSPHHF

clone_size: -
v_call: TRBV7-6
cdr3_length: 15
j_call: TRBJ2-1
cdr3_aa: CASSLLGSPYNEQFF

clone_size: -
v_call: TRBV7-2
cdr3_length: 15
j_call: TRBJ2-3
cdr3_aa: CASSSQAGVTDTQYF

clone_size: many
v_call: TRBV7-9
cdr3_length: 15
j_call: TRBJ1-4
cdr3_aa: CASSPPGATNEKLFF

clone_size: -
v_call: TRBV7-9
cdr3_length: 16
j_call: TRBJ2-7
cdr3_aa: CASSLASYRDTGEQYF

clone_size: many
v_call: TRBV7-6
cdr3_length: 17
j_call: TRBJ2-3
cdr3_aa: CASSLSDRETSTDTQYF

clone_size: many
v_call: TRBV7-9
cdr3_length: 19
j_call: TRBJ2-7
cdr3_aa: CASSLPLHGQGSYSYEQYF

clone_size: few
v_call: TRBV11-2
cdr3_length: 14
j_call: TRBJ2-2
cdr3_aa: CASSPPGSGGELFF